These 15 T cell receptor beta chains came from one sample sequenced in a study of CD8 T cells in ankylosing spondylitis. TCRdb re-called the 5' RACE reads through MiXCR, storing one row per CDR3 protein. The sample shows under 400,000 distinct CDR3 sequences, approximately 10% of them seen only once. The source material was blood, either unsorted or a sorted T cell fraction (not recorded which). The receptors shown here come from a female donor with ankylosing spondylitis or in good health (not recorded which).

Remarks on this clonotype: This could be a read error, since a much larger clone is one nucleotide away. In DNA, the CDR3 is TGTGCCAGCAGTTTGAGAAGGGGGAACGAGCAGTCCTTC. Translating gives CASSLRRGNEQSF. This chain connects TRBV27 to TRBJ2-7; tentative D call: TRBD1 (6 bases). CDR1 MNHEY and CDR2 SMNVEV come from the germline V gene (reference sequence). The CDR3 extends over 13 amino acids.

In this sample, this clonotype turned up a few times. The chain carries TRBV5-1 and TRBJ2-5; 8 bases line up with TRBD1. CDR3 length: 17 amino acids. Unmatched junction bases numbered 14, after V lost 2 bases and J lost 5 bases. Germline V gene lookup returns CDR1 SGHRS and CDR2 YFSETQ. In DNA, the CDR3 is TGCGCCAGCAGCTTCGGGAGCCGCACAGGGGGATGGGAGACCCAGTACTTC. Its translation: CASSFGSRTGGWETQYF.

There are many counts of this clonotype. The chain links TRBV5-4 to TRBJ2-1; no firm D call. This CDR3 is built from 14 residues. Germline V lookup: CDR1 SGHNT, CDR2 YYREEE (reference sequence). V lost 1 base and J 6 bases, leaving 11 bases between the germline ends. The CDR3 loop is CASSLMNPANEQFF. CDR3 DNA sequence: TGTGCCAGCAGCTTGATGAACCCAGCCAATGAGCAGTTCTTC.

Many counts were recorded for this clonotype. The chain has TRBV12-3 or TRBV12-4 and TRBJ1-2; no clear D gene. This CDR3 contains 15 residues. Deletions cut 5 bases from V and 4 bases from J, with 17 bases between. CDR3 sequence: CASSPIKWEFYGYTF. The CDR3 DNA sequence: TGTGCCAGCAGTCCCATAAAATGGGAGTTCTATGGCTACACCTTC.

This clonotype was recorded many times. The gene calls are TRBV27 and TRBJ2-5; D gene ambiguous. The V and J ends lost 8 bases and 5 bases respectively, with 6 bases between them. This CDR3 is built from 10 residues. Germline CDR1 reads MNHEY; CDR2 reads SMNVEV (reference sequence). The CDR3 sequence is CASGWETQYF. In nucleotides, the CDR3 is TGTGCCAGCGGTTGGGAGACCCAGTACTTC.

This clonotype was seen at least ten times. The V gene is TRBV20-1, the J gene TRBJ1-5; D is perhaps TRBD1 (6 bases). The CDR3 spans 14 residues. Germline-derived CDR1 and CDR2 are DFQATT and SNEGSKA (reference sequence). Trimming took 1 base from V and 7 from J, leaving 14 bases between them. The DNA for the CDR3 is TGCAGTGCTAGAGTGGCAGGGGCACGGCAGCCCCAGCATTTT. Its translation: CSARVAGARQPQHF.

Regarding this clonotype: One end of the junction does not line up with germline, which may come from a read error. This sequence joins TRBV25-1 and TRBJ1-6; perhaps TRBD1 as D (5 bases). CDR1 is MGHDK and CDR2 is SYGVNS in the germline V gene. The CDR3 covers 14 residues. The CDR3 spells CASRAWQGVSPLRF. The CDR3 DNA follows: TGTGCCAGCAGGGCCTGGCAGGGTGTTTCACCCCTCCGCTTT.

The table lists this clonotype with a few counts. The genes are TRBV14 and TRBJ2-1, with D possibly matching TRBD1 (5 bases). The V end was cut by 0 bases, the J end by 8 bases, with 8 bases between. The CDR3 extends over 13 amino acids. In germline, CDR1 is SGHDN, CDR2 FVKESK. The chain's CDR3 is CASSQDLGHEQFF. The CDR3 coding sequence is TGTGCCAGCAGCCAAGATCTGGGGCATGAGCAGTTCTTC. Variable domain in full (rest from reference TRBV14 and TRBJ2-1): EAGVTQFPSHSVIEKGQTVTLRCDPISGHDNLYWYRRVMGKEIKFLLHFVKESKQDESGMPNNRFLAERTGGTYSTLKVQPAELEDSGVYFCASSQDLGHEQFFGPGTRLTVL.

The V gene is TRBV20-1, the J gene TRBJ1-2; 9 bases fit TRBD1. V was pared by 8 bases and J by 5 bases, with 12 bases of the junction left unmatched. The CDR3 totals 14 residues. From germline, CDR1 is DFQATT and CDR2 SNEGSKA (reference sequence). The CDR3 DNA is TGCAGTCAACCGCCGGGACAGGGATCTTATGGCTACACCTTC. The encoded protein is CSQPPGQGSYGYTF.

This clonotype has a count of ten or more. The rearrangement uses TRBV5-6 and TRBJ2-5, with D perhaps TRBD2 (6 bases). Trimming shortened V by 3 bases and J by 2 bases, and 11 bases separated the two germline ends. The germline gives CDR1 SGHDT, CDR2 YYEEEE. CDR3 length equals 14 residues. The CDR3 nucleotides are TGTGCCAGCAGCTACGGACTAAAACAAGAGACCCAGTACTTC. Its translation: CASSYGLKQETQYF.

This clonotype was observed at least ten times. V and J are TRBV5-1 and TRBJ2-3; 10 positions agree with TRBD2. The CDR3 totals 17 residues. V was pared by 3 bases and J by 0 bases, with 7 bases of the junction left unmatched. Germline V CDR1 and CDR2: SGHRS, YFSETQ. CDR3 sequence: CASSSGLASTSTDTQYF. CDR3 in DNA: TGCGCCAGCAGCTCGGGACTAGCGTCAACTAGCACAGATACGCAGTATTTT. Using reference TRBV5-1 and TRBJ2-3 for the parts outside the CDR3, the full variable domain is KAGVTQTPRYLIKTRGQQVTLSCSPISGHRSVSWYQQTPGQGLQFLFEYFSETQRNKGNFPGRFSGRQFSNSRSEMNVSTLELGDSALYLCASSSGLASTSTDTQYFGPGTRLTVL.

Ten or more counts support this clonotype. The V and J genes are TRBV7-2 and TRBJ2-1; TRBD2 is a possible D gene (5 bases). CDR3 size: 16 residues. The germline gives CDR1 SGHTA, CDR2 FQGNSA. V was clipped by 5 bases and J by 5 bases, with 19 bases between them. The CDR3 reads CASSLRYGGSDNEQFF. CDR3 in DNA: TGTGCCAGCAGCCTACGATATGGTGGGAGCGACAATGAGCAGTTCTTC.

CDR3 DNA sequence: TGCGCCAGCAGCTTGGCTTGGGGCCCGAACACTGAAGCTTTCTTT. Protein sequence: CASSLAWGPNTEAFF. The chain links TRBV5-1 to TRBJ1-1; weak D call: TRBD1 (5 bases). Trimming left V 0 bases short and J 1 base short, with 10 bases between. Germline CDR1 and CDR2: SGHRS and YFSETQ. The CDR3 is 15 residues long.

This clonotype was found a few times. This rearrangement joins TRBV27 to TRBJ2-5, with D perhaps matching TRBD1 or TRBD2 (5 bases each). CDR1 and CDR2 (germline): MNHEY, SMNVEV (reference sequence). CDR3 length equals 12 residues. Trimming removed 8 bases at V and 3 bases at J, with 10 bases between. The CDR3 bases are TGTGCCAGCCGGGGCCTTAAAGAGACCCAGTACTTC. This codes for CASRGLKETQYF.

This clonotype was observed many times. The chain combines TRBV6-1 with TRBJ2-5; D gene ambiguous. The germline V gene encodes CDR1 MNHNS and CDR2 SASEGT. V lost 3 bases, J lost 4 bases, and 9 bases lay in between. The length of the CDR3 is 13 residues. CDR3 loop: CASSDSLAETQYF. In DNA, the CDR3 is TGTGCCAGCAGTGATTCTTTGGCAGAGACCCAGTACTTC.